A selection of T cell receptor beta chains follows, all from one sample in a study of blood T cell repertoires in COVID-19. This table comes from immunoSEQ multiplex PCR, and its TCRdb copy is limited to in-frame clones, with some not included. The data show tens of thousands of clones, about four fifths seen once. The sample consisted of peripheral blood. These receptors came from a man aged 50 or older with active or convalescent COVID-19. CDR3s include the opening cysteine and the closing phenylalanine or tryptophan. Fields, in order: clone size, J gene, CDR3 length, D gene, V gene, CDR3 protein, CDR3 DNA. D genes are given only for firm matches. A clone size is listed for some rows: how often the clone was seen (once, few, many), or a class if it is expanded.

clone_size: -; j_call: TRBJ1-5; cdr3_length: 17; d_call: TRBD1; v_call: TRBV19; cdr3_aa: CASSTRPDRGSNQPQHF; cdr3_nt: TGTGCCAGTAGTACCCGCCCGGACAGGGGGAGCAATCAGCCCCAGCATTTT
clone_size: -; j_call: TRBJ2-1; cdr3_length: 14; d_call: -; v_call: TRBV6-1; cdr3_aa: CASSEVQSAGEQFF; cdr3_nt: TGTGCCAGCAGTGAAGTACAGTCGGCGGGGGAGCAGTTCTTC
clone_size: -; j_call: TRBJ2-1; cdr3_length: 14; d_call: TRBD2; v_call: TRBV19; cdr3_aa: CASSKAGLGNEQFF; cdr3_nt: TGTGCCAGTAGTAAAGCGGGGCTCGGCAATGAGCAGTTCTTC
clone_size: -; j_call: TRBJ1-6; cdr3_length: 14; d_call: -; v_call: TRBV28; cdr3_aa: CASTTSNRNSPLHF; cdr3_nt: TGTGCCAGCACGACCTCGAACAGGAATTCACCCCTCCACTTT
clone_size: -; j_call: TRBJ1-1; cdr3_length: 13; d_call: -; v_call: TRBV6-7; cdr3_aa: CASSSGSGTEAFF; cdr3_nt: TGTGCCAGCAGTTCGGGGTCGGGGACTGAAGCTTTCTTT
clone_size: once; j_call: TRBJ1-3; cdr3_length: 16; d_call: -; v_call: TRBV3-1/TRBV3-2; cdr3_aa: CASSQGGTGTGNTIYF; cdr3_nt: TGTGCCAGCAGCCAAGGCGGAACAGGGACTGGAAACACCATATATTTT
clone_size: -; j_call: TRBJ2-7; cdr3_length: 11; d_call: TRBD1; v_call: TRBV20-1; cdr3_aa: CSADRAYEQYF; cdr3_nt: TGCAGTGCTGACAGGGCTTACGAGCAGTACTTC
clone_size: -; j_call: TRBJ1-5; cdr3_length: 14; d_call: -; v_call: TRBV30; cdr3_aa: CAWSPGRGNQPQHF; cdr3_nt: TGTGCCTGGAGCCCTGGGAGGGGGAATCAGCCCCAGCATTTT
clone_size: -; j_call: TRBJ2-3; cdr3_length: 16; d_call: TRBD2; v_call: TRBV7-6; cdr3_aa: CASSSGLAGGTDTQYF; cdr3_nt: TGTGCCAGCAGCTCGGGACTAGCGGGGGGCACAGATACGCAGTATTTT
clone_size: -; j_call: TRBJ2-5; cdr3_length: 13; d_call: -; v_call: TRBV19; cdr3_aa: CASSKQLSETQYF; cdr3_nt: TGTGCCAGTAGTAAACAGCTCTCAGAGACCCAGTACTTC